The 22 T cell receptor beta chains in this list originate from one sample, sequenced in a study of T cell changes during pregnancy in multiple sclerosis. Profiling relied on immunoSEQ multiplex PCR, and the TCRdb table lists in-frame clones only, not all of them. The table includes 45,000 to 60,000 clones, about 92% detected once. The specimen was CD4+ T cells from peripheral blood mononuclear cells, collected in the second trimester of pregnancy. The receptors here all came from a female donor with multiple sclerosis, enrolled in a pregnancy study.

This sequence joins TRBV28 and TRBJ1-5; D not certain. V shed 6 bases and J shed 5 bases, with 8 bases lying between them. This CDR3 has 12 amino acids. Germline V gene data show CDR1 as MDHEN and CDR2 as SYDVKM. The chain's CDR3 is CASSRDHQPQHF. The CDR3 DNA is TGTGCCAGCAGCCGAGATCATCAGCCCCAGCATTTT.

The V and J genes are TRBV7-3 and TRBJ1-1; possibly TRBD1 for D (6 bases). The germline V gene has CDR1 SGHTA and CDR2 FQGTGA. V lost 5 bases, J lost 7 bases, and 14 bases lay in between. The CDR3 has 13 residues. The DNA of the CDR3 is TGTGCCAGCAGCCCGGGGGGACAATATGAAGCTTTCTTT. This sequence encodes CASSPGGQYEAFF.

This rearrangement joins TRBV19 to TRBJ1-1; 8 bases agree with TRBD1. V lost 9 bases and J lost 3; bases outside the gene matches: 18. The CDR3 is 17 amino acids. CDR1 LNHDA and CDR2 SQIVND come from the germline V gene (reference sequence). The CDR3 region has the DNA TGTGCCAGCAGGGACAGGCGAAGATCGGGCGGGGACACTGAAGCTTTCTTT. Protein: CASRDRRRSGGDTEAFF.

The chain recombines TRBV19 with TRBJ2-5, with a tentative D call TRBD2 (6 bases). Germline-derived CDR1 and CDR2 are LNHDA and SQIVND (reference sequence). The CDR3 contains 14 residues. V lost 6 bases to trimming and J lost 3 bases, with 14 bases between them. The CDR3 bases are TGTGCCAGTAGAACTTTAGGAGGGGAAGAGACCCAGTACTTC. Its translation is CASRTLGGEETQYF.

J is TRBJ2-1 and V is TRBV7-2, with 9 positions matching TRBD1. The CDR3 covers 14 residues. With 5 bases clipped from V and 2 bases from J, the junction kept 1 base outside the gene matches. Germline CDR1 is SGHTA and CDR2 is FQGNSA. The CDR3 is CASSRDRAYNEQFF. The CDR3 DNA reads as TGTGCCAGCAGCCGGGACAGGGCCTACAATGAGCAGTTCTTC.

This clone was seen a handful of times. The chain links TRBV5-4 to TRBJ1-1, with D possibly TRBD1 on 6 matching bases. CDR1 and CDR2 from the germline V gene are SGHNT and YYREEE (reference sequence). Trimming cost V 2 bases and J 8 bases, with 13 bases left between them. This CDR3 has 13 amino acids. CDR3 protein: CASSFRNRVEAFF. The CDR3 DNA reads as TGTGCCAGCAGCTTCCGGAACAGGGTCGAAGCTTTCTTT.

V usage is TRBV6-1 and J usage is TRBJ2-7, with a possible D match to TRBD1 (5 bases). V was shortened by 6 bases and J by 2 bases, with 17 bases between the two germline ends. This CDR3 has 15 residues. Germline CDR1 is MNHNS and CDR2 is SASEGT. The CDR3 loop is CASSPGTGWAYEQYF. CDR3 nucleotide sequence: TGTGCCAGCAGCCCTGGAACAGGATGGGCCTACGAGCAGTACTTC.

The chain employs TRBV7-9 and TRBJ1-2; weak D call: TRBD1 (5 bases). Germline CDR1 and CDR2: SEHNR and FQNEAQ (reference sequence). Trimming left V 4 bases short and J 5 bases short, with 17 bases between. The CDR3 consists of 15 residues. CDR3 region: CASSSKTETFYGYTF. Here the CDR3 DNA reads TGTGCCAGCAGCTCGAAGACAGAAACCTTTTATGGCTACACCTTC.

This chain uses TRBV4-1 with TRBJ1-2; D perhaps matches TRBD1 (5 bases). V was shortened by 0 bases and J by 4 bases, with 18 bases between the two germline ends. The CDR3 loop spans 17 amino acids. Germline CDR1 is MGHRA and CDR2 is YSYEKL. CDR3 amino acids: CASSQEMKMEGLYGYTF. The CDR3 DNA reads TGCGCCAGCAGCCAAGAAATGAAAATGGAGGGGCTCTATGGCTACACCTTC.

The genes are TRBV2 and TRBJ1-4; TRBD1 matches at 9 bases. The CDR3 is made up of 16 amino acids. Germline V gene sequence: CDR1 SNHLY, CDR2 FYNNEI. Germline trimming cut 6 bases from V and 12 bases from J; bases unmatched to any gene: 17. The CDR3 is CASRLNPGTGLKELFF. The CDR3, as DNA: TGTGCCAGCAGACTCAATCCCGGGACAGGGTTAAAGGAACTGTTTTTT.

The CDR3 coding sequence is TGTGCCAGCACCCAAAGAGGAGGGCTAGGGGTTTCCAATGAGCAGTTCTTC. It is translated as CASTQRGGLGVSNEQFF. This chain links TRBV2 with TRBJ2-1, with D possibly matching TRBD2 (6 bases). V was shortened by 7 bases and J by 6 bases, with 25 bases between the two germline ends. The V gene's germline CDR1 is SNHLY and CDR2 FYNNEI. The CDR3 length is 17 residues.

In this sample, this clone turned up once. The CDR3 loop reads CASSLVGGSRTGELFF. CDR3 in DNA: TGCGCCAGCAGCTTGGTAGGGGGCAGTCGAACCGGGGAGCTGTTTTTT. The chain employs TRBV5-1 and TRBJ2-2, with 7 bases that match TRBD1. J gave up 5 bases and V 0 bases, and 7 bases lay outside the gene matches. This CDR3 region has 16 residues. Germline CDR1 SGHRS, CDR2 YFSETQ.

V usage is TRBV28 and J usage is TRBJ1-1; D not resolved. The CDR3 runs to 14 residues. Trimming pared 3 bases from V and 0 bases from J, leaving 8 bases between. CDR1 is MDHEN and CDR2 is SYDVKM in the germline V gene. The CDR3 DNA reads TGTGCCAGCAGTTTGTGGGCAGTGAACACTGAAGCTTTCTTT. Its translation is CASSLWAVNTEAFF.

The chain employs TRBV5-1 and TRBJ2-7; perhaps TRBD2 as D (7 bases). V lost 0 bases, J lost 4 bases, and 14 bases lay in between. The CDR3 totals 15 residues. CDR1 SGHRS and CDR2 YFSETQ come from the germline V gene. The CDR3 protein is CASSLEGGGVYEQYF. The CDR3 bases are TGCGCCAGCAGCTTGGAAGGGGGAGGGGTTTACGAGCAGTACTTC.

This clone was seen once. The J gene is TRBJ2-7, the V gene TRBV7-8, with 10 bases aligning to TRBD2. The CDR3 totals 16 residues. In germline, CDR1 is SGHVS, CDR2 FQNEAQ. With V trimmed by 5 bases and J by 8 bases, 15 bases remained unmatched. The chain's CDR3 is CASSPRTSGGVSQQYF. For the CDR3, the DNA is TGTGCCAGCAGCCCACGGACTAGCGGTGGGGTGAGCCAGCAGTACTTC.

The chain is built from TRBV5-4 and TRBJ2-2, with D possibly being TRBD1 (5 bases). The ends were cut back, 0 bases at V and 2 bases at J, with 8 bases in the middle. Germline lookup yields CDR1 SGHNT and CDR2 YYREEE (reference sequence). The CDR3 loop spans 15 amino acids. CDR3 nucleotide sequence: TGTGCCAGCAGCTTGGTGACAGCAAACACCGGGGAGCTGTTTTTT. It is translated as CASSLVTANTGELFF.

Notes on this clone: This same CDR3 is encoded by further DNA sequences in the sample. The rearrangement joins TRBV5-1 to TRBJ1-1, with unresolved D. Germline V CDR1 and CDR2: SGHRS, YFSETQ. V was pared by 0 bases and J by 0 bases, with 9 bases between. The CDR3 has 15 residues. CDR3 coding DNA: TGCGCCAGCAGCTTGGGTGGGCAGATGAACACTGAAGCTTTCTTT. Residues: CASSLGGQMNTEAFF.

This rearrangement joins TRBV5-1 to TRBJ2-3, with 12 bases lining up with TRBD2. This CDR3 has 16 amino acids. Germline CDR1 reads SGHRS; CDR2 reads YFSETQ. The trim removed 3 bases at V and 3 bases at J, leaving 5 bases unmatched. CDR3 amino acids: CASSSGLAGRTDTQYF. DNA of the CDR3: TGCGCCAGCAGCTCCGGACTAGCGGGGCGGACAGATACGCAGTATTTT.

The chain joins TRBV29-1 to TRBJ1-1, with D hard to call. Deletions cut 6 bases from V and 5 bases from J, with 13 bases between. CDR3 length: 12 residues. Germline V gene data show CDR1 as SQVTM and CDR2 as ANQGSEA. The CDR3: CSVASEATEAFF. The CDR3 bases are TGCAGCGTGGCATCCGAAGCGACTGAAGCTTTCTTT.

This clone has a single count. The gene calls are TRBV2 and TRBJ2-5; 11 bases are shared with TRBD2. Trimming cost V 8 bases and J 5 bases; bases outside gene matches: 7. Germline assignment: CDR1 SNHLY and CDR2 FYNNEI. The CDR3 is 14 residues long. The CDR3 region is CASRSGRAVETQYF. CDR3 coding DNA: TGTGCCAGCCGTAGCGGGAGGGCCGTGGAGACCCAGTACTTC.

The chain uses TRBV27 and TRBJ2-5; D is perhaps TRBD2 (6 bases). Germline CDR1 is MNHEY and CDR2 is SMNVEV (reference sequence). CDR3 length equals 15 residues. Trimming cost V 7 bases and J 0 bases, with 15 bases left between them. Here the CDR3 reads CASTPRAGNQETQYF. The CDR3 DNA sequence: TGTGCCAGCACCCCCAGGGCGGGAAACCAAGAGACCCAGTACTTC.

The chain recombines TRBV4-1 with TRBJ2-3, with a tentative D call TRBD2 (6 bases). Germline values: CDR1 MGHRA, CDR2 YSYEKL. Between the trimmed V and J ends, which lost 0 bases and 8 bases, there was a span of 12 bases. There are 14 residues in the CDR3. The CDR3 nucleotides are TGCGCCAGCAGCCAAGAGGAGGGTCTAGGTACGCAGTATTTT. Its translation is CASSQEEGLGTQYF.